This T cell receptor (beta chain) appears in the sequencing data of a study of blood T cells in healthy people across ages. Study-level information: Template-switching capture recovered about one barcoded beta molecule per two T cells.

This clonotype was recorded only once. The antigen remains undetermined. V lost 2 bases to trimming and J lost 5 bases; unmatched junction nucleotides: 2. The germline gives CDR1 SGHTA, CDR2 FQGNSA. The CDR3 spans 16 residues. Study outcomes and limitations: Aged donors had fewer naive CD4+ cells and lower diversity than long-lived donors. Older age went with lower TCR beta diversity per million T cells, in a roughly linear way.

With a J-beta primer mix and a sample-barcoded 5' primer, a second PCR ran roughly 6 to 11 cycles. Each of the samples gave a minimum of 2.5 million paired-end reads that contained CDR3. TCRdb re-called the 5' RACE reads with MiXCR, one entry per CDR3 protein. The sample records 800,000 or so distinct CDR3 sequences, 60% to 80% being singletons. The chain joins TRBV7-2 to TRBJ1-6, with 11 bases lining up with TRBD1. The sequencing input was blood. This TCR was sampled from a man between 25 and 39 years old in good health. The CDR3 loop reads CASSLRTGGNNSPLHF. The CDR3 DNA sequence: TGTGCCAGCAGCTTACGGACAGGGGGCAATAATTCACCCCTCCACTTT. Filled out from reference TRBV7-2 and TRBJ1-6, the complete variable domain reads GAGVSQSPSNKVTEKGKDVELRCDPISGHTALYWYRQSLGQGLEFLIYFQGNSAPDKSGLPSDRFSAERTGGSVSTLTIQRTQQEDSAVYLCASSLRTGGNNSPLHFGNGTRLTVT.